The sequence of this T cell receptor (beta chain) was determined in a study of cytomegalovirus exposure and HLA in healthy donors. 13 Jbeta primers and 60 Vbeta primers were used for the PCR. Profiled with immunoSEQ multiplex PCR; TCRdb holds only in-frame clones, not every one. The repertoire holds about 98,000 clones, with roughly three quarters as singletons. The germline gives CDR1 SGHAT, CDR2 FQNNGV. The CDR3 sequence is 12 residues long. V lost 0 bases and J lost 5, with 5 bases in between. The V and J genes are TRBV11-2 and TRBJ2-7; TRBD1 might be the D (5 bases). Sequenced: PBMCs. The receptor was isolated from a man in his forties in good health and CMV-seronegative. The chain's CDR3 is CASSLDRDEQYF. In nucleotides, the CDR3 is TGTGCCAGCAGCTTAGACAGGGACGAGCAGTACTTC.